Sequencing of this T cell receptor (beta chain) was carried out in a study of T cell repertoires in aging, cancer and after chemotherapy. Peripheral blood genomic DNA, not sorted cells or RNA, was the template. CDR3 length: 16 amino acids. The germline V gene encodes CDR1 LGHNA and CDR2 YSLEER. Points from the study as a whole: In each cancer cohort, median generation probability increased across chemotherapy, suggesting thymic output rebounded. In healthy donors, age-related TCR diversity loss mainly reflected lost richness.

Multiplex touch-down PCR with TRB-A/B primers amplified rearranged V-D-J TRB sequences. TCRdb processed the multiplex PCR reads anew with MiXCR; each CDR3 protein has one entry. The sample yields about 8,600 distinct CDR3 sequences, more than 20% seen once. Note on this clonotype: What it recognizes is unknown. A junction end diverges from the germline sequence, so it may reflect a read error.

This sequence joins TRBV4-3 and TRBJ2-5, with a tentative D call TRBD1 (6 bases). The source material was blood. This receptor was identified in a human donor with a blood cancer. CDR3 bases: TGTGCCAGCAGCCAAGACGAACTACAGGGTCAAGAGACCCAGTACTTC. Translation gives CASSQDELQGQETQYF.